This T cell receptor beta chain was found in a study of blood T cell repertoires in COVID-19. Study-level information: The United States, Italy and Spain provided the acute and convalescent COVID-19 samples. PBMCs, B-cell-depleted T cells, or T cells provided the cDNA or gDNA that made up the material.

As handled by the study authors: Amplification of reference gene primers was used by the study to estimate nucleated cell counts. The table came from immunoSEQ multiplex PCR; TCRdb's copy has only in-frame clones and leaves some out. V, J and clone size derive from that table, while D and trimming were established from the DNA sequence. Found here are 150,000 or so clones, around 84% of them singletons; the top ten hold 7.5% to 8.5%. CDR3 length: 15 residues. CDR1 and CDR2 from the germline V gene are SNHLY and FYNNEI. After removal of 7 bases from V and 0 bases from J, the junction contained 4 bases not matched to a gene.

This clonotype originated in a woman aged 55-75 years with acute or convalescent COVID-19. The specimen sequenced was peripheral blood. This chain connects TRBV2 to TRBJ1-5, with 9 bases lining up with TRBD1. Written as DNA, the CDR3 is TGTGCCAGCAAGGGACAGGGATCTAGCAATCAGCCCCAGCATTTT. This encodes CASKGQGSSNQPQHF.